What follows describes a single T cell receptor (beta chain). Its recognized antigen is unknown. The sample holds no much larger clone one base away, and base qualities are not on file. The data were taken from a study of post-analysis software for immune sequencing data (dated by TCRdb to about 2015). In terms of the full investigation: Relapsing-remitting, secondary progressive and progressive-relapsing multiple sclerosis were recorded as disease courses, and subtype annotation was lacking for some patients. A subset of samples was prepared in parallel using single-end sample barcoding, then pooled and co-amplified after Illumina adapter ligation. The multiple sclerosis patient repertoires were compared with some twelve previously published healthy control repertoires from donors aged about 6 to 25 years. General conclusions and limits of the study: The control group was slightly older than the multiple sclerosis patient group. A handful of TRBV segments, including TRBV5-6, TRBV5-1 and TRBV20-1, were significantly more frequent in patients than controls. Compared with controls, multiple sclerosis patients had significantly lower normalized Chao1 diversity, a finding suggesting substantial peripheral T-cell clonal expansion. Strong co-clustering of samples prepared in the same batch was shown by direct clustering with F measure, prompting a batch-effect correction.

To prepare the library, PCR was applied. Instrument used: Illumina HiSeq 2500. To reduce PCR and sequencing biases, unique molecular identifiers were built into the TCR beta cDNA libraries. Approximately 500,000 cDNA molecules were obtained per 1 to 10 million input T cells, so each molecule approximated one T cell. The patient libraries were prepared and sequenced with the same protocol used for the earlier healthy control dataset. Within a given batch, samples were prepared together, multiplexed and sequenced on the same HiSeq lane. The authors processed their data as follows. Raw barcoded reads were processed with MIGEC, discarding single-read molecular identifier groups before consensus assembly and CDR3 extraction. Clonotype tables were post-analysed with VDJtools, and diversity was normalized by down-sampling all datasets to the smallest sample size. Repertoire overlap clustering matched CDR3 amino acid but not nucleotide sequences to correct batch-related cross-sample contamination. TCRdb reworked the public reads: Q25 trimming with fastp, MiXCR clone assembly, productive beta chains retained. Each CDR3 protein gets just one entry, which takes the most common genes and DNA from the rows behind it. For this entry, the V and J calls and clone size follow TCRdb and not the study's own pipeline. The sample table contains about 160,000 distinct CDR3 sequences; only one count was recorded for around 36% of them. The top ten constitute approximately 30% of the sample.

CDR1 and CDR2 (MDHEN, SYDVKM) derive from the germline V gene. Trimming at the junction amounts to 10 bases on V and 8 bases on J, and the germline ends lie 23 bases apart. The CDR3 spans 14 residues, from the cysteine through the phenylalanine. This entry keeps only the CDR3 DNA: 42 bases, framed from base 1. This sample's time point label indicates: second blood draw from one MS patient after hematopoietic stem cell transplantation. To demonstrate the VDJtools post-analysis software, TCR beta repertoires were profiled from the peripheral blood of about a dozen young patients with multiple sclerosis. Multiple sclerosis patients were children and adolescents aged about 6 to 16 years.

The starting material was blood, obtained after autologous hematopoietic stem cell transplantation. The TCR was taken from a girl aged 5 to 17 with multiple sclerosis. Donor details come from another sample of the same person, matched by shared clones. This chain joins TRBV28 to TRBJ1-1, with a weak D call of TRBD1 (6 bases match). Here is the DNA: TGTGCCACCTCCTTAGCCCCGGGGCAGGGGGAAGCTTTCTTT. Translation gives CATSLAPGQGEAFF.